This T cell receptor beta chain was obtained from a study of blood T cells in healthy people across ages. Notes on the study in general: Per million T cells, TCR beta diversity dropped roughly linearly as age increased.

Investigators took approximately 9.4 milliliters of peripheral blood from every donor. Isolating PBMCs gave at least 7 million of these cells per sample. Germline V gene lookup returns CDR1 SGHRS and CDR2 YFSETQ. This CDR3 has 14 amino acids. Trimming took 4 bases from V and 2 from J, leaving 11 bases between them. A word on this clonotype: The antigen is not known.

A second PCR of about 6 to 12 cycles used a sample-barcoded 5' primer and a J-beta primer mix. Each CDR3 protein gets one entry after TCRdb re-called the 5' RACE reads with MiXCR. The data contain around 670,000 distinct CDR3 sequences, roughly 30% of them singletons. The clonotype was recovered from a woman aged 80 or over in good health. V and J are TRBV5-1 and TRBJ2-3, with D tentatively TRBD1 (5 bases). The sequenced material came from blood. The CDR3: CASSPAGLTDTQYF. The CDR3 DNA reads as TGCGCCAGCAGCCCGGCAGGGCTCACAGATACGCAGTATTTT.